This T cell receptor (beta chain) was captured in a study of tumor and adjacent non-tumor tissue in lung cancer. A modified ARM-PCR protocol with three rounds of nested PCR amplified TCRbeta. TCRdb reanalysed the multiplex PCR reads using MiXCR and keeps one entry per CDR3 protein. This table holds 90,000 to 100,000 distinct CDR3 sequences, 80% found once. The CDR3 covers 14 residues. Note on this clonotype: The junction does not match germline at one end; this may be a read error.

RNA was extracted from bulk tissue without any cell sorting. Distant lung tissue was collected more than 3 cm away from the tumor edge. Newly diagnosed lung cancer patients had thoracic surgery in China, August–November 2014, without prior chemotherapy. J is TRBJ1-2 and V is TRBV12-3 or TRBV12-4, with 8 bases matching TRBD1. The TCR was taken from a man between 60 and 75 years old with small cell lung cancer. Specimen: distant non-tumor lung tissue. CDR3: CASSFSKTGEGYTF. DNA of the CDR3: TGTGCCAGCAGTTTCTCCAAGACAGGGGAAGGCTACACTTTC.